What follows are 10 T cell receptor beta chains derived from one specimen sequenced in a study of blood T cell repertoires in COVID-19. Measured with immunoSEQ multiplex PCR; TCRdb has only the in-frame clones, and not every one. The sample has about 200,000 clones; about 83% are singletons. The sample was PBMCs or T cells enriched from blood (not recorded which). The source is a middle-aged man with acute COVID-19.

CDR3 region: CASSFWTGDTDTQYF. The CDR3 DNA is TGTGCCAGCAGCTTTTGGACTGGTGACACAGATACGCAGTATTTT. This chain uses TRBV7-8 with TRBJ2-3, with D perhaps matching TRBD2 (5 bases). Germline V lookup: CDR1 SGHVS, CDR2 FQNEAQ. The V and J ends lost 3 bases and 2 bases respectively, with 12 bases between them. The CDR3 totals 15 residues.

The chain couples TRBV6-2 or TRBV6-3 to TRBJ1-4, with 7 bases lining up with TRBD1. Germline V gene sequence: CDR1 MNHEY, CDR2 SVGEGT. The CDR3 totals 15 residues. V was clipped by 0 bases and J by 5 bases; unmatched bases: 3. This CDR3 reads CASSYSGQTNEKLFF. CDR3 bases: TGTGCCAGCAGTTACTCGGGACAGACGAATGAAAAACTGTTTTTT.

Concerning this clone: The same CDR3 is also encoded by other DNA sequences in this sample. This chain uses TRBV7-9 with TRBJ1-1, with no clear D. V was trimmed by 1 base and J by 5 bases, leaving 5 bases between them. Germline lookup yields CDR1 SEHNR and CDR2 FQNEAQ (reference sequence). The length of the CDR3 is 12 residues. The CDR3 sequence: CASSLGRTEAFF. Here the CDR3 DNA reads TGTGCCAGCAGCTTAGGGAGGACTGAAGCTTTCTTT.

This chain uses TRBV9 with TRBJ1-5; 8 bases fit TRBD1. The CDR3 loop spans 15 amino acids. The germline gives CDR1 SGDLS, CDR2 YYNGEE. Trimming at V came to 3 bases and at J to 2 bases, leaving 4 bases not matched to a gene. In nucleotides, the CDR3 is TGTGCCAGCAGCGCAGGGGGCAGAGGCAATCAGCCCCAGCATTTT. It is translated as CASSAGGRGNQPQHF.

J is TRBJ2-1 and V is TRBV9; the match to TRBD2 covers 11 bases. Trimming took 0 bases from V and 9 from J; bases not matched to a gene: 5. Germline CDR1 SGDLS, CDR2 YYNGEE. The CDR3 consists of 15 residues. The CDR3 loop reads CASSVGLAGGGEQFF. CDR3 bases: TGTGCCAGCAGCGTAGGCCTAGCGGGAGGAGGTGAGCAGTTCTTC.

The chain links TRBV6-5 to TRBJ2-7; D may be TRBD1 (6 bases). CDR3 length: 14 amino acids. With 5 bases removed from V and 2 bases from J, the gap between germline ends came to 13 bases. Germline V CDR1 and CDR2: MNHEY, SVGAGI. The CDR3 is CASSTQQGPYEQYF. Written as DNA, the CDR3 is TGTGCCAGCAGTACCCAACAGGGACCCTACGAGCAGTACTTC.

The chain joins TRBV4-1 to TRBJ1-3; 7 bases agree with TRBD1. Germline V lookup: CDR1 MGHRA, CDR2 YSYEKL. The CDR3 sequence is 16 residues long. V dropped 4 bases and J dropped 3; count of bases not matched to a gene: 9. The DNA of the CDR3 is TGCGCCAGCAGCCGAGACAGGGAAGGTAGTGGAAACACCATATATTTT. Translation: CASSRDREGSGNTIYF.

The table lists this clone with a count of one. The J gene is TRBJ2-1, the V gene TRBV19, with 7 bases aligning to TRBD2. Germline loops: CDR1 LNHDA, CDR2 SQIVND (reference sequence). The CDR3 spans 14 residues. J lost 1 base, V lost 6 bases, and 3 bases had no gene match. CDR3 sequence reads: CASRGSGSYNEQFF. The CDR3 coding sequence is TGTGCCAGTAGGGGTAGCGGGTCCTACAATGAGCAGTTCTTC.

The chain recombines TRBV6-6 with TRBJ1-3; D remains ambiguous. V lost 11 bases and J 1 base, leaving 12 bases between the germline ends. The CDR3 spans 13 residues. CDR1 and CDR2 (germline): MNHNY, SVGAGI (reference sequence). The CDR3 spells CAGKKTSGNTIYF. The CDR3, as DNA: TGTGCCGGCAAAAAAACATCTGGAAACACCATATATTTT.

The chain employs TRBV18 and TRBJ2-1; TRBD2 matches at 8 bases. Germline CDR1 and CDR2: KGHSH and LQKENI. The CDR3 consists of 17 residues. The trim removed 6 bases at V and 2 bases at J, leaving 12 bases unmatched. The CDR3 DNA reads TGTGCCAGCTCTCAGGCGGCTAGCGGGTTACCCTACAATGAGCAGTTCTTC. Its protein product is CASSQAASGLPYNEQFF.